This TCR beta chain is from a study of beta chain features in type 1 diabetes. Findings and caveats of the study: Patients with Type 1 diabetes showed moderately but significantly shorter TCRB CDR3s in all four CD4+ subsets.

Germline CDR1 reads SGHAT; CDR2 reads FQDESV (reference sequence). The CDR3 sequence is 16 residues long. J gave up 4 bases and V 0 bases, and 5 bases lay outside the gene matches. Remarks on this clone: What it recognizes is unknown.

Expressed TCRB transcripts got sequenced, as all isolated RNA was reverse transcribed. Here immunoSEQ multiplex PCR was the method, and the copy in TCRdb shows in-frame clones only, minus some. Of 250,000 to 300,000 clones in the sample, approximately 25% were seen once. This clonotype was obtained from a woman in her 30s with type 1 diabetes. The sample taken for sequencing was naive CD4+ T cells from blood. The chain is built from TRBV11-1 and TRBJ2-2; 7 nucleotides align to TRBD2. In DNA form, the CDR3 reads TGTGCCAGCAGCTTAGCAGTAAGCGGGATCACCGGGGAGCTGTTTTTT. Residues: CASSLAVSGITGELFF.